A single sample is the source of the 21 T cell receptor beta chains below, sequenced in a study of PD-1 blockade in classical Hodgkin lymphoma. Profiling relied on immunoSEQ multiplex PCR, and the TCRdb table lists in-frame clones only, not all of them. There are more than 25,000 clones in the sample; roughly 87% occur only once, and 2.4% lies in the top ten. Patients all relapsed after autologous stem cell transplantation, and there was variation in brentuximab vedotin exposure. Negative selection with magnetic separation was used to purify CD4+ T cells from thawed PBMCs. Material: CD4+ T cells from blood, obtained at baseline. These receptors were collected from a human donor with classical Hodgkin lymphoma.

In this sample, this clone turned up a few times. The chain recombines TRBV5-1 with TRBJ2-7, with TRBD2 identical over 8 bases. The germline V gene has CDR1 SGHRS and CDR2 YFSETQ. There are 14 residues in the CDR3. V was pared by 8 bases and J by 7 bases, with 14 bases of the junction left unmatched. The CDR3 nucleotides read TGCGCCAGTAAGGGACTAGTTTCCAGTGGGGAGCAGTACTTC. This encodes CASKGLVSSGEQYF. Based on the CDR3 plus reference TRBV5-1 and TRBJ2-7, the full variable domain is KAGVTQTPRYLIKTRGQQVTLSCSPISGHRSVSWYQQTPGQGLQFLFEYFSETQRNKGNFPGRFSGRQFSNSRSEMNVSTLELGDSALYLCASKGLVSSGEQYFGPGTRLTVT.

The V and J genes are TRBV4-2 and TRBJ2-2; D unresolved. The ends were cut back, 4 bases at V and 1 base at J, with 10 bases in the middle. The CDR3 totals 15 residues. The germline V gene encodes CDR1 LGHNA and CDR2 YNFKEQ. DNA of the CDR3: TGTGCCAGCAGCCCCTTAGGCGGGAACACCGGGGAGCTGTTTTTT. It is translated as CASSPLGGNTGELFF.

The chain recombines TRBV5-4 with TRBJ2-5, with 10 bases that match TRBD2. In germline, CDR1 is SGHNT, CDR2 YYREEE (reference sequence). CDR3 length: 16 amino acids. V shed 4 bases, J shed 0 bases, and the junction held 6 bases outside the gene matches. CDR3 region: CASSARLAGYQETQYF. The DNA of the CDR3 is TGTGCCAGCAGCGCCCGACTAGCGGGCTACCAAGAGACCCAGTACTTC.

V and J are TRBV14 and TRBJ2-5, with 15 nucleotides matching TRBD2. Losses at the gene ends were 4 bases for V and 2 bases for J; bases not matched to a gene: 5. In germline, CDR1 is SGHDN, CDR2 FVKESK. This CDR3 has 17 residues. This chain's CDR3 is CASSPGLAGGRQETQYF. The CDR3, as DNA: TGTGCCAGCAGCCCCGGACTAGCGGGAGGGCGGCAAGAGACCCAGTACTTC.

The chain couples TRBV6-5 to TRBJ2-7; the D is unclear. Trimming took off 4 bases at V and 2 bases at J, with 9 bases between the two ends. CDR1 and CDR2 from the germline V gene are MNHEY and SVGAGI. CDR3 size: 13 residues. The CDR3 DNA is TGTGCCAGCAGTTCGGTGGGCGCCTACGAGCAGTACTTC. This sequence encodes CASSSVGAYEQYF.

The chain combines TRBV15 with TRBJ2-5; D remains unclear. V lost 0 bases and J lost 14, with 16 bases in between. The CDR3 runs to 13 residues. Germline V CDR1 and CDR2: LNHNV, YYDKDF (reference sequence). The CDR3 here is CATSRESVGNVYF. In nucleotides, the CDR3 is TGTGCCACCAGCAGAGAATCAGTAGGAAACGTATACTTC.

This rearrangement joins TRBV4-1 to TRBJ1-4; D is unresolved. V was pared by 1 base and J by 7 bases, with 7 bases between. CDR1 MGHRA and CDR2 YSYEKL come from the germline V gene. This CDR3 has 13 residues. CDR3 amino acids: CASSQVEGEKLFF. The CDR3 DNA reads TGCGCCAGCAGCCAAGTGGAGGGTGAAAAACTGTTTTTT.

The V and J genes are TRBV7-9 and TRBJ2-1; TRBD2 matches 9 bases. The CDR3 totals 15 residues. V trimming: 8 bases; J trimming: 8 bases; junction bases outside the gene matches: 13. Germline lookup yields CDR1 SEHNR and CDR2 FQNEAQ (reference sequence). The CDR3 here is CASHSSGDPSDEQFF. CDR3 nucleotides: TGTGCCAGCCACTCTAGCGGGGACCCCTCGGATGAGCAGTTCTTC.

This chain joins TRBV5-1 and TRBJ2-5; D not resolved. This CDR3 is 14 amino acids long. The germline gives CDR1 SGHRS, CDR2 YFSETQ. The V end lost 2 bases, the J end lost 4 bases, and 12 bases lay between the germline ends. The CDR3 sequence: CASSFTGQRETQYF. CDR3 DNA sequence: TGCGCCAGCAGCTTTACGGGCCAGAGAGAGACCCAGTACTTC.

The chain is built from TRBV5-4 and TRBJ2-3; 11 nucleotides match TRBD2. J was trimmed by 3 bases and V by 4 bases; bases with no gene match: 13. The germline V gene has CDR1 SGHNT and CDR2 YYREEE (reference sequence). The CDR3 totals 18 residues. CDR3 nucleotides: TGTGCCAGCAGCCTGACCAAACTAGCGGGAGATCGAACAGATACGCAGTATTTT. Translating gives CASSLTKLAGDRTDTQYF. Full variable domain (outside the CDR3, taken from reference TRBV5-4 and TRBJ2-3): ETGVTQSPTHLIKTRGQQVTLRCSSQSGHNTVSWYQQALGQGPQFIFQYYREEENGRGNFPPRFSGLQFPNYSSELNVNALELDDSALYLCASSLTKLAGDRTDTQYFGPGTRLTVL.

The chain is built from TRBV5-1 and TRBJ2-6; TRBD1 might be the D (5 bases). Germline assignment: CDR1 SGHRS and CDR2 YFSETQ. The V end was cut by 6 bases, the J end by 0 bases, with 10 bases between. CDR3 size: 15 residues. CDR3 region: CASIPGASGANVLTF. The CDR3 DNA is TGCGCCAGCATCCCTGGGGCCTCTGGGGCCAACGTCCTGACTTTC.

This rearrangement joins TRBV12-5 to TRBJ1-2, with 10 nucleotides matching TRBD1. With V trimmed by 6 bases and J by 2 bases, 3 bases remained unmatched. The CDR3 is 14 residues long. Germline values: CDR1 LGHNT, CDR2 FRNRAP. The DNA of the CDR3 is TGTGCTAGTGGCTCGGGACAGGGGAACTATGGCTACACCTTC. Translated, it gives CASGSGQGNYGYTF.

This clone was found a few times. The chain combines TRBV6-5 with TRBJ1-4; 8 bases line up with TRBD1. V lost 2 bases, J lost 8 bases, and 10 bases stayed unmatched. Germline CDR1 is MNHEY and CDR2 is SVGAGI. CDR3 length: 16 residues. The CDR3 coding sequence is TGTGCCAGCAGTTACAAGCGAGGACAGGGAAGAGAAAAACTGTTTTTT. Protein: CASSYKRGQGREKLFF.

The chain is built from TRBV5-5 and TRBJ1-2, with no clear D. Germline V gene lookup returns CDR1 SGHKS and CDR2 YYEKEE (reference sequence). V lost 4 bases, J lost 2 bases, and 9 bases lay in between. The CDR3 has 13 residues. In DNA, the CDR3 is TGTGCCAGCAGCCAGACACCCAACTATGGCTACACCTTC. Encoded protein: CASSQTPNYGYTF.

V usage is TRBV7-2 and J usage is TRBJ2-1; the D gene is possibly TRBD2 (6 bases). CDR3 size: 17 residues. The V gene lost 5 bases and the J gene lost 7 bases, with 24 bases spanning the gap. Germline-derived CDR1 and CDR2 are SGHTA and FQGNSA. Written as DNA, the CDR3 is TGTGCCAGCAGCGCAATCTCCGGGAGTAGCAATCCTAATGAGCAGTTCTTC. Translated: CASSAISGSSNPNEQFF.

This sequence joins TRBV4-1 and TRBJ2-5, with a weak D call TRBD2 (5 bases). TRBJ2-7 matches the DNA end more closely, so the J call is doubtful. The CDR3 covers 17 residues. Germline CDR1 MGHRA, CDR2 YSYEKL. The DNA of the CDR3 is TGCGCCAGCAGCCAACCCCGTAGCGAGAGCAGATCCTACGAGCAGTACTTC. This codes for CASSQPRSESRSYEQYF.

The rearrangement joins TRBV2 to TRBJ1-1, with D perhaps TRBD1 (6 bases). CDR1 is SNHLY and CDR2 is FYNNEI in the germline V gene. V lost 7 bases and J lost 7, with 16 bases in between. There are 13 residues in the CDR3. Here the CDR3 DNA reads TGTGCCAGCACCGGTGAGGGGGGACTTGAAGCTTTCTTT. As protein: CASTGEGGLEAFF.

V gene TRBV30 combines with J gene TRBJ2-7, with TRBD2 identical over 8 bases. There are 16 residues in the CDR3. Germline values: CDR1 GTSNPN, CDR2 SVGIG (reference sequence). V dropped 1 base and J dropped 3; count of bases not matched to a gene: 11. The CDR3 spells CAWSEIDGRALYEQYF. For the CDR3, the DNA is TGTGCCTGGAGTGAAATTGACGGGAGGGCCCTCTACGAGCAGTACTTC. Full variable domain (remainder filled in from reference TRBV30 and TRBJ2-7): SQTIHQWPATLVQPVGSPLSLECTVEGTSNPNLYWYRQAAGRGLQLLFYSVGIGQISSEVPQNLSASRPQDRQFILSSKKLLLSDSGFYLCAWSEIDGRALYEQYFGPGTRLTVT.

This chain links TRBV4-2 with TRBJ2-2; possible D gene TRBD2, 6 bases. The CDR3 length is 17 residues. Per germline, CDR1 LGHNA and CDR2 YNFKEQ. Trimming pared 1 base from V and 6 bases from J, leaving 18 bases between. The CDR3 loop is CASSQGSSGWDSGELFF. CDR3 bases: TGTGCCAGCAGCCAAGGGTCCTCGGGGTGGGACTCCGGGGAGCTGTTTTTT.

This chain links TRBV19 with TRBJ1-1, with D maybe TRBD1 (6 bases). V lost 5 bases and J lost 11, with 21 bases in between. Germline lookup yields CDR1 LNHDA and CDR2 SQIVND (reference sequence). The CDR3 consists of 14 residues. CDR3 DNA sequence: TGTGCCAGTAGTTTAAGCCAGGGGCAGAAATCGGCTTTCTTT. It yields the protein CASSLSQGQKSAFF.

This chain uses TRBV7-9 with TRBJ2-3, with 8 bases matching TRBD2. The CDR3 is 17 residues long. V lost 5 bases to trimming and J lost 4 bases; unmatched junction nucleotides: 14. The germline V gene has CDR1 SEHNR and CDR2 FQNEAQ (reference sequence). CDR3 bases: TGTGCCAGCAGCCGAGCGGGAGAGGGTGCGGGCTCAGATACGCAGTATTTT. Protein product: CASSRAGEGAGSDTQYF.